This TCR beta chain was captured in a study of blood T cell repertoires in COVID-19. Study details: COVID-19 samples collected from the United States, Italy and Spain covered acute and convalescent phases. The analysed material was cDNA or gDNA that came from T cells, B-cell-depleted T cells, or PBMCs.

The data were produced by immunoSEQ multiplex PCR, yet TCRdb's version contains in-frame clones alone and is incomplete. The sample holds over 150,000 clones, about 86% seen once. Germline assignment: CDR1 LNHNV and CDR2 YYDKDF (reference sequence). V lost 4 bases and J lost 4, with 16 bases in between. CDR3 length equals 15 residues. The rearrangement links TRBV15 to TRBJ1-1, with a tentative D call TRBD1 (6 bases). The specimen sequenced was peripheral blood. This TCR was sampled from a man between 65 and 85 years old with active or convalescent COVID-19. The CDR3 nucleotides are TGTGCCACCAGCAAGCGGACAGAAATAGGCACTGAAGCTTTCTTT. Translating it yields CATSKRTEIGTEAFF.